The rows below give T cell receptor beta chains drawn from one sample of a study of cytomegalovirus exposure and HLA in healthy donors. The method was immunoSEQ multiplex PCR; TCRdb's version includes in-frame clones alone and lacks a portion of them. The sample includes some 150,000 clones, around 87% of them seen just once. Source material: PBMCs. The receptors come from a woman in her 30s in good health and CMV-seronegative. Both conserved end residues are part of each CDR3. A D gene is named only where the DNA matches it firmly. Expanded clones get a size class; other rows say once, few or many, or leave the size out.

CSVEAGDVSYNEQFF,TGCAGCGTTGAGGCGGGAGACGTTTCCTACAATGAGCAGTTCTTC,TRBJ2-1,TRBD2,TRBV29-1,-
CASRQGQPYEQYF,TGTGCCAGCCGACAAGGACAGCCCTACGAGCAGTACTTC,TRBJ2-7,-,TRBV2,once
CASSSMGLAGYEQFF,TGTGCCAGCAGCTCCATGGGACTAGCGGGGTATGAGCAGTTCTTC,TRBJ2-1,TRBD2,TRBV7-2,-
CASSVGVSGANVLTF,TGTGCCAGCAGTGTCGGAGTCTCTGGGGCCAACGTCCTGACTTTC,TRBJ2-6,-,TRBV6-5,-
CASSQNRRNEQFF,TGCGCCAGCAGCCAAAACAGGAGAAATGAGCAGTTCTTC,TRBJ2-1,-,TRBV4-1,once
CAIAGGSSNEQFF,TGTGCCATCGCCGGCGGAAGTAGCAATGAGCAGTTCTTC,TRBJ2-1,-,TRBV10-3,few
CASSPQQQGMGGTEAFF,TGTGCCAGCTCACCACAGCAGCAGGGTATGGGGGGTACTGAAGCTTTCTTT,TRBJ1-1,-,TRBV18,-
CASRRMPGEGETQYF,TGTGCCAGCAGAAGGATGCCCGGGGAAGGAGAGACCCAGTACTTC,TRBJ2-5,-,TRBV6-5,once
CASSLGPQANTGELFF,TGTGCCAGCAGCTTAGGGCCACAGGCGAACACCGGGGAGCTGTTTTTT,TRBJ2-2,-,TRBV7-8,-
CASGFPGHNNSPLHF,TGTGCTAGTGGTTTCCCGGGACATAATAATTCACCCCTCCACTTT,TRBJ1-6,-,TRBV12-5,-
CASSLGTYTEAFF,TGTGCCAGCAGCTTAGGGACTTACACTGAAGCTTTCTTT,TRBJ1-1,-,TRBV11-2,-
CASSSGFSGNTIYF,TGTGCCAGCAGCTCAGGGTTTTCTGGAAACACCATATATTTT,TRBJ1-3,-,TRBV7-8,-
CASSRGQEGLEQYF,TGCGCCAGCAGCCGGGGACAGGAGGGCCTCGAGCAGTACTTC,TRBJ2-7,TRBD1,TRBV5-1,-
CASSRSQAFSGNTIYF,TGTGCCAGTAGTCGAAGCCAGGCATTCTCTGGAAACACCATATATTTT,TRBJ1-3,-,TRBV19,-
CASIYDRDRGSYGYTF,TGTGCCAGCATCTACGACCGTGACAGGGGGTCATATGGCTACACCTTC,TRBJ1-2,TRBD1,TRBV7-2,-
CASSQMGQGASGANVLTF,TGCGCCAGCAGCCAGATGGGACAGGGGGCATCTGGGGCCAACGTCCTGACTTTC,TRBJ2-6,TRBD1,TRBV4-1,few
CASSQGFGQYF,TGTGCCAGCAGTCAGGGGTTTGGGCAGTACTTC,TRBJ2-7,-,TRBV28,few
CASSWGTGIYEQYF,TGTGCCAGCAGCTGGGGGACAGGGATCTACGAGCAGTACTTC,TRBJ2-7,TRBD1,TRBV7-2,-
CATTPQGLMNTEAFF,TGTGCCACCACCCCACAGGGCCTAATGAACACTGAAGCTTTCTTT,TRBJ1-1,-,TRBV6-5,-
CASSFRQGETQYF,TGTGCCAGCAGTTTTAGACAGGGGGAGACCCAGTACTTC,TRBJ2-5,TRBD1,TRBV6-6,-
CASSVQGLSNQPQHF,TGTGCCAGCAGCGTACAGGGCTTGAGCAATCAGCCCCAGCATTTT,TRBJ1-5,-,TRBV9,-
CAIKPGTSTDTQYF,TGTGCCATCAAACCAGGTACCAGCACAGATACGCAGTATTTT,TRBJ2-3,-,TRBV10-3,-
CASSEEGLTSTDTQYF,TGCGCCAGCAGCGAGGAGGGACTTACTAGCACAGATACGCAGTATTTT,TRBJ2-3,-,TRBV5-1,-
CASSQDPGWAPYNEQFF,TGTGCCAGCAGCCAAGATCCAGGATGGGCACCCTACAATGAGCAGTTCTTC,TRBJ2-1,-,TRBV14,-
CASRLALAGCCGYTF,TGTGCAAGTCGCTTAGCGTTGGCAGGGTGCTGTGGCTACACCTTC,TRBJ1-2,-,TRBV12-2,-
CASPKGGTGELFF,TGTGCCAGCCCAAAGGGGGGGACCGGGGAGCTGTTTTTT,TRBJ2-2,-,TRBV5-7,-
CASSPLGQINEKLFF,TGTGCCAGCAGCCCCCTTGGGCAGATTAATGAAAAACTGTTTTTT,TRBJ1-4,-,TRBV7-8,-
CASSEAGGEQYF,TGTGCCAGCAGTGAAGCGGGAGGCGAGCAGTACTTC,TRBJ2-7,-,TRBV6-1,-
CASSDPGHLNYGYTF,TGTGCCAGCAGCGATCCGGGACACCTAAACTATGGCTACACCTTC,TRBJ1-2,-,TRBV5-8,-
CASSEGGVDYGYTF,TGTGCCAGCAGCGAAGGGGGGGTTGACTATGGCTACACCTTC,TRBJ1-2,-,TRBV9,-
CASSSLVTGTEAFF,TGTGCCAGCAGCTCCTTGGTTACAGGCACTGAAGCTTTCTTT,TRBJ1-1,-,TRBV7-8,-